This T cell receptor (beta chain) was sequenced for a study of patients and donors after allogeneic stem cell transplantation. The CDR3 consists of 15 residues. The ends were cut back, 5 bases at V and 3 bases at J, with 16 bases in the middle. Germline V gene sequence: CDR1 SEHNR, CDR2 FQNEAQ (reference sequence). TCRdb redid the calling of the RT-PCR reads with MiXCR, one entry per CDR3 protein. Here the sample spans 90,000 to 120,000 distinct CDR3 sequences, around 33% being singletons. This clonotype has a handful of counts. Sequencing was carried out using blood, either unsorted or a sorted T cell fraction (not recorded which). This chain joins TRBV7-9 and TRBJ1-1; D uncertain. The TCR sequence derives from a human donor who was either an allogeneic HSCT recipient or a stem cell or donor lymphocyte infusion donor (not recorded which). It is not recorded whose cells these are; they may come from a transplant donor. In DNA form, the CDR3 reads TGTGCCAGCAGCCTCAGGCCCCTAAAGGACACTGAAGCTTTCTTT. Its protein product is CASSLRPLKDTEAFF.